Shown below are 2 T cell receptor beta chains from a single sample sequenced in a study of T-cell memory formation after mild COVID-19. Via MiXCR, TCRdb re-called the 5' RACE reads, giving one row per CDR3 protein. This table holds about 110,000 distinct CDR3 sequences, approximately 15% found once. The source material was PBMCs or a T cell subset sorted from them (not recorded which). The receptors shown here come from an adult woman who had mild COVID-19 (a few samples of this study predate the infection). Cell type and time point are not known.

The chain recombines TRBV12-3 or TRBV12-4 with TRBJ1-4, with 7 bases aligning to TRBD1. The CDR3 is 14 amino acids. After removal of 6 bases from V and 6 bases from J, the junction contained 7 bases not matched to a gene. In DNA form, the CDR3 reads TGTGCCAGCAGGGAGGGGGCTGGTGATGAAAAACTGTTTTTT. It codes for CASREGAGDEKLFF.

This clonotype was seen a few times. This chain connects TRBV6-2 or TRBV6-3 to TRBJ2-1; 8 bases match TRBD2. This CDR3 comprises 16 residues. J was trimmed by 4 bases and V by 3 bases; bases with no gene match: 8. The germline V gene encodes CDR1 MNHEY and CDR2 SVGEGT. CDR3 in DNA: TGTGCCAGCAGTTATCGGGACCCGGGGGGGTACAATGAGCAGTTCTTC. It yields the protein CASSYRDPGGYNEQFF.